The 12 T cell receptor beta chains below were found in one sample sequenced in a study of siplizumab effects on memory and regulatory T cells. Generated by immunoSEQ multiplex PCR, the TCRdb table keeps only in-frame clones and is missing some. The table records under 100,000 clones, roughly 86% of them present only once. Source material: Tregs sorted from blood. Receptor source: a human donor in good health.

The chain couples TRBV19 to TRBJ2-2, with a tentative D call TRBD1 (5 bases). V was pared by 7 bases and J by 5 bases, with 14 bases between. Germline assignment: CDR1 LNHDA and CDR2 SQIVND (reference sequence). The CDR3 runs 14 residues. The CDR3: CASKGLDSTGELFF. CDR3 nucleotide sequence: TGTGCCAGTAAGGGGCTAGACAGTACCGGGGAGCTGTTTTTT.

This clone was found once. The chain carries TRBV28 and TRBJ2-5; TRBD2 agrees at 8 bases. Germline values: CDR1 MDHEN, CDR2 SYDVKM. The CDR3 is 15 amino acids. V trimming: 5 bases; J trimming: 5 bases; junction bases outside the gene matches: 10. The CDR3 nucleotides read TGTGCCAGCAGTCCAGGATCACCTAGCGGGGAGACCCAGTACTTC. It translates to CASSPGSPSGETQYF.

The sample holds a few counts of this clone. This rearrangement joins TRBV28 to TRBJ2-5, with 8 positions matching TRBD1. The germline V gene has CDR1 MDHEN and CDR2 SYDVKM. The V gene end was trimmed by 6 bases and the J gene end by 5 bases; junction bases not matched to a gene: 5. The CDR3 totals 13 residues. The CDR3 region has the DNA TGTGCCAGCAGACGACAGGGGACCGAGACCCAGTACTTC. Protein sequence: CASRRQGTETQYF.

The chain is built from TRBV5-5 and TRBJ1-1, with D hard to call. Germline V gene data show CDR1 as SGHKS and CDR2 as YYEKEE (reference sequence). The CDR3 loop spans 15 amino acids. Trimming took off 3 bases at V and 2 bases at J, with 14 bases between the two ends. The CDR3 DNA reads as TGTGCCAGCAGCTCCAGACTAGACCAAAACACTGAAGCTTTCTTT. It is translated as CASSSRLDQNTEAFF.

The chain links TRBV14 to TRBJ2-5; the match to TRBD1 covers 7 bases. The DNA end lines up better with TRBJ2-7; the J call may be wrong. The CDR3 length is 15 residues. Germline loops: CDR1 SGHDN, CDR2 FVKESK. The CDR3 here is CASSQTGTVINEQYF. CDR3 nucleotide sequence: TGTGCCAGCAGCCAAACCGGGACAGTTATAAACGAGCAGTACTTC.

The rearrangement uses TRBV7-9 and TRBJ2-7; D unresolved. The CDR3 spans 12 residues. The V end was cut by 5 bases, the J end by 3 bases, with 8 bases between. The V gene's germline CDR1 is SEHNR and CDR2 FQNEAQ (reference sequence). The CDR3 DNA follows: TGTGCCAGCAGCCGGGTGGGCTACGAGCAGTACTTC. Translating gives CASSRVGYEQYF.

This rearrangement joins TRBV9 to TRBJ1-2, with D tentatively TRBD1 (6 bases). Germline lookup yields CDR1 SGDLS and CDR2 YYNGEE. The CDR3 loop spans 15 amino acids. With 0 bases removed from V and 5 bases from J, the gap between germline ends came to 14 bases. The CDR3 sequence is CASSVGQVGDYGYTF. CDR3 in DNA: TGTGCCAGCAGCGTAGGACAGGTTGGGGATTATGGCTACACCTTC.

The V gene is TRBV5-1, the J gene TRBJ2-7; 7 bases align to TRBD1. The V gene's germline CDR1 is SGHRS and CDR2 YFSETQ. CDR3 length equals 14 residues. The ends lost 5 bases at V and 0 bases at J; junction bases unmatched: 5. The CDR3 sequence is CASRGEGASYEQYF. CDR3 coding DNA: TGCGCCAGCAGGGGTGAGGGGGCCTCCTACGAGCAGTACTTC.

This clone was picked up one time. The rearrangement uses TRBV27 and TRBJ1-5, with D maybe TRBD1 (5 bases). The CDR3 extends over 13 amino acids. Germline loops: CDR1 MNHEY, CDR2 SMNVEV (reference sequence). With 7 bases removed from V and 3 bases from J, the gap between germline ends came to 10 bases. CDR3 DNA: TGTGCCAGCATGGGGCGGTTCAATCAGCCCCAGCATTTT. This sequence encodes CASMGRFNQPQHF.

The chain uses TRBV18 and TRBJ1-2; 7 bases fit TRBD1. This CDR3 is built from 17 residues. From germline, CDR1 is KGHSH and CDR2 LQKENI. J lost 7 bases, V lost 3 bases, and 17 bases had no gene match. The CDR3 spells CASSPFRSSEGASGYTF. As DNA, the CDR3 is TGTGCCAGCTCACCTTTCCGCAGTTCCGAGGGGGCCAGTGGCTACACCTTC.

V gene TRBV12-2 combines with J gene TRBJ1-6. TRBV12-2 is a documented pseudogene. The CDR3 covers 14 residues. The CDR3: CASRFWTCNSPLHF. The CDR3, as DNA: TGTGCAAGTCGCTTCTGGACCTGTAATTCACCCCTCCACTTT.

By sample fraction, this clone is medium-sized. The chain recombines TRBV9 with TRBJ1-1; D is uncertain. The ends were cut back, 3 bases at V and 7 bases at J, with 7 bases in the middle. The CDR3 contains 11 residues. Germline loops: CDR1 SGDLS, CDR2 YYNGEE. The CDR3 protein is CASSAQYEAFF. In DNA, the CDR3 is TGTGCCAGCAGCGCCCAGTATGAAGCTTTCTTT.